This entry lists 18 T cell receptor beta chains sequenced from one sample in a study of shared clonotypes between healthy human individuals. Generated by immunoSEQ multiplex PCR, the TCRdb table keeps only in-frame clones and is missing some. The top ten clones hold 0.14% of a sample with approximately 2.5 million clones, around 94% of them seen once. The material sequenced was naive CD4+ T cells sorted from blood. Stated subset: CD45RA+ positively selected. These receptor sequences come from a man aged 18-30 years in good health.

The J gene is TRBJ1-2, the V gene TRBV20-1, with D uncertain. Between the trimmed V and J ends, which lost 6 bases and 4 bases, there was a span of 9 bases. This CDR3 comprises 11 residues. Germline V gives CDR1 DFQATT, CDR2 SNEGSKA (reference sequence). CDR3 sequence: CSAPVGYGYTF. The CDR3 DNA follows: TGCAGTGCCCCCGTCGGCTATGGCTACACCTTC.

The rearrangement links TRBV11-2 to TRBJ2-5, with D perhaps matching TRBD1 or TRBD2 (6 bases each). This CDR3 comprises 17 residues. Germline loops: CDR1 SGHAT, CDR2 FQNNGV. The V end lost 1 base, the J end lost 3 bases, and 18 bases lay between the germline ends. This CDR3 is CASSLGRGLTGEETQYF. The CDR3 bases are TGTGCCAGCAGCTTAGGGAGGGGATTGACAGGAGAAGAGACCCAGTACTTC.

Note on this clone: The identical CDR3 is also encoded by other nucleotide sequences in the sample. For the CDR3, the DNA is TGTGCCAGCAGCGTGAATCCAACTAATGAAAAACTGTTTTTT. It is translated as CASSVNPTNEKLFF. This rearrangement joins TRBV9 to TRBJ1-4; D uncertain. The CDR3 has 14 residues. Germline V lookup: CDR1 SGDLS, CDR2 YYNGEE. Trimming took off 2 bases at V and 0 bases at J, with 5 bases between the two ends. Combining the CDR3 with reference TRBV9 and TRBJ1-4 gives the whole variable domain DSGVTQTPKHLITATGQRVTLRCSPRSGDLSVYWYQQSLDQGLQFLIQYYNGEERAKGNILERFSAQQFPDLHSELNLSSLELGDSALYFCASSVNPTNEKLFFGSGTQLSVL.

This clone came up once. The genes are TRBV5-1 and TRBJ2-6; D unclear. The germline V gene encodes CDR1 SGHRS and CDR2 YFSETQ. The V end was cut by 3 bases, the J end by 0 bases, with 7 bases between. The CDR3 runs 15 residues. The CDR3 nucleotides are TGCGCCAGCAGCTACCAAAGCTCTGGGGCCAACGTCCTGACTTTC. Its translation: CASSYQSSGANVLTF.

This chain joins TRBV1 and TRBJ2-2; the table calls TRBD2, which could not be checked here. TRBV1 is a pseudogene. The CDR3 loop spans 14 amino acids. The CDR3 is CTTIREGPHRELFF. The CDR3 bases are TGCACCACCATCCGGGAAGGGCCCCACCGGGAGCTGTTTTTT.

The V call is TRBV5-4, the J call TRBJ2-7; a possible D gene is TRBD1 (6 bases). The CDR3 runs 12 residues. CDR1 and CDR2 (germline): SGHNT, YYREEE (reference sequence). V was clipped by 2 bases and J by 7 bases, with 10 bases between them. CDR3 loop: CASSLGTGEQYF. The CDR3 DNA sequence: TGTGCCAGCAGCTTAGGTACAGGGGAGCAGTACTTC.

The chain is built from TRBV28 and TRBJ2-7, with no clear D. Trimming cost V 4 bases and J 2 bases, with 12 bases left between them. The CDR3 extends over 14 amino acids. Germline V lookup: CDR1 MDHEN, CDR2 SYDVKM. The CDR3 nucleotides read TGTGCCAGCAGTTCGACCCCGATTCCCTACGAGCAGTACTTC. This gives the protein CASSSTPIPYEQYF.

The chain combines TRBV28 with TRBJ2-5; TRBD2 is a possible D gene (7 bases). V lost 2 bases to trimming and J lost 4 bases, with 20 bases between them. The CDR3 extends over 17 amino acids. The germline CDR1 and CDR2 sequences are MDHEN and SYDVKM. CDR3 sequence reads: CASSLMGGGRSRETQYF. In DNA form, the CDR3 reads TGTGCCAGCAGTTTAATGGGGGGGGGCCGGTCTCGAGAGACCCAGTACTTC.

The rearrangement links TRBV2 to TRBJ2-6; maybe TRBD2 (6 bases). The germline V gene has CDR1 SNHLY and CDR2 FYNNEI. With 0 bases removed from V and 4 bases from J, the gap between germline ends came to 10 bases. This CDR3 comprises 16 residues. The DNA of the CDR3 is TGTGCCAGCAGTGAAGCAGGCGGGGCCGGGGCCAACGTCCTGACTTTC. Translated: CASSEAGGAGANVLTF.

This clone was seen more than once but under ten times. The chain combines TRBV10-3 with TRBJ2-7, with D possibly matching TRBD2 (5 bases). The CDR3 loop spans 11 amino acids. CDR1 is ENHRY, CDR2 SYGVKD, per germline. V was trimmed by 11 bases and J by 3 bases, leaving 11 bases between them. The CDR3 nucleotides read TGTGCCGCCTTAGGGAGCTACGAGCAGTACTTC. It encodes CAALGSYEQYF.

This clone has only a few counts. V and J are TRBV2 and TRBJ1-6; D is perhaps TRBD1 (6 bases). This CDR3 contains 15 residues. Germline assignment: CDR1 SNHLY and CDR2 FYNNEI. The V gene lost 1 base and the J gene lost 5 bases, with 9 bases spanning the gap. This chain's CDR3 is CASSEGQVDNSPLHF. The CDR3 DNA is TGTGCCAGCAGTGAAGGACAGGTGGATAATTCACCCCTCCACTTT.

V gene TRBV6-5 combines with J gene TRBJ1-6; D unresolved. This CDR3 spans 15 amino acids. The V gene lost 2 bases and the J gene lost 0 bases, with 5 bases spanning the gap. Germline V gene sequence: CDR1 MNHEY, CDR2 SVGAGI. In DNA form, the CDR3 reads TGTGCCAGCAGTTACGCTAGCTCCTATAATTCACCCCTCCACTTT. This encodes CASSYASSYNSPLHF.

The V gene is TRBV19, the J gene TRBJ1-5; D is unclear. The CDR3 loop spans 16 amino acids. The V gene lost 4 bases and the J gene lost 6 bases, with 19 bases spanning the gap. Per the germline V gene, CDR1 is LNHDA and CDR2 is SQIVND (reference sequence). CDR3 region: CASSTGPPPTGQPQHF. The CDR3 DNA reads TGTGCCAGTAGTACCGGACCCCCACCCACGGGTCAGCCCCAGCATTTT.

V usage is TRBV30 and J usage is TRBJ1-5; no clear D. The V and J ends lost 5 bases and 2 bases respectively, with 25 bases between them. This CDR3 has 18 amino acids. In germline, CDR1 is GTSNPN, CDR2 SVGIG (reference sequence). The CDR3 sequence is CAWAHRSVTLVGNQPQHF. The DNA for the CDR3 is TGTGCCTGGGCACACCGGAGTGTTACCTTAGTGGGCAATCAGCCCCAGCATTTT.

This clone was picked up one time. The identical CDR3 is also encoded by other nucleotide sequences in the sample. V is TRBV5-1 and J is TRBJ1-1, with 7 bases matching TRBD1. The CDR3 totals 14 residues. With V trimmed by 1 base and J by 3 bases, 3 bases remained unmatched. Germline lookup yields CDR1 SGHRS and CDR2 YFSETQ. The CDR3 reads CASSLLGTDTEAFF. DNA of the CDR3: TGCGCCAGCAGCTTGCTTGGGACAGACACTGAAGCTTTCTTT.

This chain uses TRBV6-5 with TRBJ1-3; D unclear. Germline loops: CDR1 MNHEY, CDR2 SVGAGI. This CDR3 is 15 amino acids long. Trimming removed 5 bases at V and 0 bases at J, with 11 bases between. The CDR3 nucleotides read TGTGCCAGCAGTATCGGACGGAGCTCTGGAAACACCATATATTTT. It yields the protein CASSIGRSSGNTIYF.

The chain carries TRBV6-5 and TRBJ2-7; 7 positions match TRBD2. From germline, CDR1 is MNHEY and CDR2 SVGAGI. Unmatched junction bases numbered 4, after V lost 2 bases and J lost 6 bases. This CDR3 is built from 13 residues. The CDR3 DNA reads TGTGCCAGCAGTTACGGGAGGGGCACCGAGCAGTACTTC. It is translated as CASSYGRGTEQYF.

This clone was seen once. CDR3 coding DNA: TGCGCCAGCAGCCCCTTGGTCGCGGGAGACACCGGGGAGCTGTTTTTT. Encoded protein: CASSPLVAGDTGELFF. The chain uses TRBV5-1 and TRBJ2-2; 7 bases agree with TRBD2. Germline assignment: CDR1 SGHRS and CDR2 YFSETQ. The CDR3 extends over 16 amino acids. V lost 4 bases, J lost 3 bases, and 9 bases stayed unmatched.